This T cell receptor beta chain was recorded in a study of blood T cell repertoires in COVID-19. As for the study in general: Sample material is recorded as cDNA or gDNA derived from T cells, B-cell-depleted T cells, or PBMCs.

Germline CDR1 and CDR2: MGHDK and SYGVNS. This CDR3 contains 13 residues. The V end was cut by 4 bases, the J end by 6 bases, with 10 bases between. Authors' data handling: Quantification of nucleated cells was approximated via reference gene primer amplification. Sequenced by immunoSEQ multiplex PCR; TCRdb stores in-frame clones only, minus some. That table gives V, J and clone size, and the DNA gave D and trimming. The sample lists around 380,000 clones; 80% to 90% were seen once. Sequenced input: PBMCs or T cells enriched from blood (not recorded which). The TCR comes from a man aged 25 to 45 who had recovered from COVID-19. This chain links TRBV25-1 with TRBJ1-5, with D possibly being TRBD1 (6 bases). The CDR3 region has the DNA TGTGCCAGCAGTGCGGGGGGCGGTCAGCCCCAGCATTTT. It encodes CASSAGGGQPQHF.